The next 25 T cell receptor beta chains were all read from a single sample in a study of blood T cell dynamics during melanoma immunotherapy. Time point in this sample: week 3, after first cycle of checkpoint inhibitor. Profiling relied on immunoSEQ multiplex PCR, and the TCRdb table lists in-frame clones only, not all of them. The profile shows approximately 7,000 clones, about 85% of them singletons. The sample was blood, taken from a patient treated with checkpoint blockade. The receptors derive from a human donor with melanoma. Some clones in this sample may be carry-over from other donors' samples.

This clone was picked up one time. The CDR3 sequence: CASSWNRVDEQFF. CDR3 sequence (DNA): TGTGCCAGCAGCTGGAACAGGGTGGATGAGCAGTTCTTC. The chain links TRBV11-2 to TRBJ2-1; a weak D match, TRBD1 (6 bases). This CDR3 comprises 13 residues. Germline values: CDR1 SGHAT, CDR2 FQNNGV. Deletions cut 4 bases from V and 8 bases from J, with 12 bases between.

V gene TRBV27 combines with J gene TRBJ2-1; 9 positions agree with TRBD1. The CDR3 extends over 14 amino acids. CDR1 is MNHEY and CDR2 is SMNVEV in the germline V gene (reference sequence). V dropped 6 bases and J dropped 5; count of bases not matched to a gene: 5. CDR3: CASSLQGANNEQFF. CDR3 coding DNA: TGTGCCAGCAGCCTACAGGGGGCCAACAATGAGCAGTTCTTC.

The genes are TRBV10-2 and TRBJ1-2; tentatively, D is TRBD1 (6 bases). V lost 5 bases and J lost 4, with 11 bases in between. CDR1 is WSHSY, CDR2 SAAADI, per germline. The length of the CDR3 is 13 residues. The DNA of the CDR3 is TGCGCCAGCAGTCCACAGGGTGGCTATGGCTACACCTTC. Translating gives CASSPQGGYGYTF.

The V call is TRBV27, the J call TRBJ2-4, with D maybe TRBD2 (6 bases). Trimming left V 5 bases short and J 0 bases short, with 14 bases between. Per the germline V gene, CDR1 is MNHEY and CDR2 is SMNVEV (reference sequence). CDR3 length: 16 residues. DNA of the CDR3: TGTGCCAGCAGTGCGCGAGGCGGGGTAGCCAAAAACATTCAGTACTTC. It encodes CASSARGGVAKNIQYF.

Here the CDR3 reads CASSYREDTEAFF. CDR3 nucleotide sequence: TGTGCCAGCAGTTATCGGGAGGACACTGAAGCTTTCTTT. J is TRBJ1-1 and V is TRBV6-5; D uncertain. This CDR3 is 13 amino acids long. Germline lookup yields CDR1 MNHEY and CDR2 SVGAGI. Trimming took 3 bases from V and 3 from J, leaving 8 bases between them.

The chain is built from TRBV4-1 and TRBJ2-2, with D perhaps matching TRBD2 (5 bases). CDR3 size: 17 residues. Germline V gene sequence: CDR1 MGHRA, CDR2 YSYEKL. The V end was cut by 2 bases, the J end by 0 bases, with 13 bases between. The chain's CDR3 is CASSQYLRGSNTGELFF. In nucleotides, the CDR3 is TGCGCCAGCAGCCAATATTTACGAGGGTCGAACACCGGGGAGCTGTTTTTT.

The rearrangement joins TRBV2 to TRBJ1-2; D may be TRBD1 (6 bases). Trimming took 3 bases from V and 5 from J, leaving 13 bases between them. This CDR3 region has 14 residues. The germline V gene encodes CDR1 SNHLY and CDR2 FYNNEI. CDR3 sequence: CASSDSPGDYGYTF. As DNA, the CDR3 is TGTGCCAGCAGTGATAGTCCAGGGGATTATGGCTACACCTTC.

V usage is TRBV14 and J usage is TRBJ2-5; TRBD1 matches at 10 bases. J gave up 4 bases and V 1 base, and 3 bases lay outside the gene matches. The CDR3 has 15 residues. CDR1 and CDR2 from the germline V gene are SGHDN and FVKESK. The CDR3 region is CASSQARTGGETQYF. Written as DNA, the CDR3 is TGTGCCAGCAGCCAAGCAAGGACAGGGGGAGAGACCCAGTACTTC.

J is TRBJ2-3 and V is TRBV30, with 9 bases lining up with TRBD2. This CDR3 has 15 amino acids. CDR1 is GTSNPN, CDR2 SVGIG, per germline (reference sequence). With 2 bases clipped from V and 4 bases from J, the junction kept 7 bases outside the gene matches. The CDR3 DNA sequence: TGTGCCTGGAGTTCTTTAGCGGGGGAGGCAGATACGCAGTATTTT. As protein: CAWSSLAGEADTQYF.

The count of this clone is one. The chain employs TRBV6-5 and TRBJ1-2; D is ambiguous. Per germline, CDR1 MNHEY and CDR2 SVGAGI. V lost 2 bases and J 5 bases, leaving 9 bases between the germline ends. The CDR3 runs to 13 residues. The CDR3 nucleotides are TGTGCCAGCAGTTACCTCCTAAGATATGGCTACACCTTC. It encodes CASSYLLRYGYTF.

The chain couples TRBV11-3 to TRBJ2-7, with a tentative D call TRBD1 (5 bases). Germline V CDR1 and CDR2: SGHNT, YENEEA. With 5 bases removed from V and 3 bases from J, the gap between germline ends came to 11 bases. CDR3 length: 13 residues. Here the CDR3 DNA reads TGTGCCAGCAGCGGTACAGGCTACTACGAGCAGTACTTC. This encodes CASSGTGYYEQYF.

This chain links TRBV5-1 with TRBJ2-1, with D maybe TRBD1 (6 bases). Germline values: CDR1 SGHRS, CDR2 YFSETQ. Trimming stripped 3 bases from V and 5 bases from J, with 9 bases between. The CDR3 spans 13 residues. The CDR3, as DNA: TGCGCCAGCAGCTATGGACAGAACAATGAGCAGTTCTTC. Translating it yields CASSYGQNNEQFF.

The chain links TRBV14 to TRBJ2-7, with D possibly TRBD1 on 5 matching bases. The length of the CDR3 is 14 residues. Trimming left V 4 bases short and J 4 bases short, with 14 bases between. The germline V gene has CDR1 SGHDN and CDR2 FVKESK. The CDR3 here is CASSRWQGGYEQYF. In DNA form, the CDR3 reads TGTGCCAGCAGCCGATGGCAGGGCGGATACGAGCAGTACTTC.

The chain carries TRBV4-2 and TRBJ2-1, with a possible D match to TRBD1 (6 bases). The CDR3 has 15 amino acids. The germline V gene has CDR1 LGHNA and CDR2 YNFKEQ. V lost 5 bases and J lost 4, with 15 bases in between. Here the CDR3 DNA reads TGTGCCAGCAGCAAAGGGGGTCTAGCTTACAATGAGCAGTTCTTC. Residues: CASSKGGLAYNEQFF.

This chain connects TRBV5-1 to TRBJ2-3; no reliable D call. V dropped 2 bases and J dropped 0 bases, with 7 bases sitting between them. This CDR3 spans 14 amino acids. Germline CDR1 is SGHRS and CDR2 is YFSETQ. The chain's CDR3 is CASSLQPSTDTQYF. CDR3 DNA sequence: TGCGCCAGCAGCTTACAGCCTAGCACAGATACGCAGTATTTT.

V gene TRBV11-2 combines with J gene TRBJ2-5; 7 bases agree with TRBD2. The CDR3 is made up of 16 amino acids. CDR1 SGHAT and CDR2 FQNNGV come from the germline V gene. V lost 1 base to trimming and J lost 7 bases; unmatched junction nucleotides: 12. In DNA form, the CDR3 reads TGTGCCAGCAGCTTAGGTACTAGCGCACCCGGCGGGACCCAGTACTTC. It translates to CASSLGTSAPGGTQYF. The variable domain in full, with the rest retrieved from reference TRBV11-2 and TRBJ2-5, is EAGVAQSPRYKIIEKRQSVAFWCNPISGHATLYWYQQILGQGPKLLIQFQNNGVVDDSQLPKDRFSAERLKGVDSTLKIQPAKLEDSAVYLCASSLGTSAPGGTQYFGPGTRLLVL.

The chain is built from TRBV11-3 and TRBJ1-2; D is uncertain. The CDR3 covers 11 residues. Germline values: CDR1 SGHNT, CDR2 YENEEA. The V end was cut by 10 bases, the J end by 3 bases, with 9 bases between. CDR3 in amino acids: CAIPMDYGYTF. The CDR3 DNA reads TGTGCCATCCCGATGGACTATGGCTACACCTTC.

This clone has only one observation. The CDR3 nucleotides read TGTGCCAGCAGTGAGACTAGCGGGACGTGGTGGGAGACCCAGTACTTC. Its translation: CASSETSGTWWETQYF. The chain has TRBV25-1 and TRBJ2-5; 11 bases are a match to TRBD2. Looked up from germline, CDR1 is MGHDK and CDR2 is SYGVNS. Trimming at V came to 3 bases and at J to 5 bases, leaving 8 bases not matched to a gene. The CDR3 consists of 16 residues.

This clone was found once. The chain uses TRBV29-1 and TRBJ2-7; D ambiguous. V shed 6 bases and J shed 1 base, with 10 bases lying between them. CDR1 and CDR2 from the germline V gene are SQVTM and ANQGSEA. The CDR3 extends over 12 amino acids. DNA of the CDR3: TGCAGCGTCGCGTTAGGATCCTACGAGCAGTACTTC. Amino acids: CSVALGSYEQYF.

The rearrangement links TRBV10-3 to TRBJ2-7; 9 bases are shared with TRBD1. Trimming cost V 6 bases and J 7 bases; bases outside gene matches: 19. Germline values: CDR1 ENHRY, CDR2 SYGVKD. This CDR3 has 17 residues. The CDR3 reads CAISPGQGSGGGGEQYF. CDR3 coding DNA: TGTGCCATCAGCCCGGGACAGGGTTCCGGCGGTGGAGGAGAGCAGTACTTC.

The V and J genes are TRBV6-6 and TRBJ1-1; no firm D call. The CDR3 is made up of 13 amino acids. Germline lookup yields CDR1 MNHNY and CDR2 SVGAGI (reference sequence). Trimming removed 3 bases at V and 3 bases at J, with 8 bases between. The CDR3 here is CASSYREDTEAFF. In DNA form, the CDR3 reads TGTGCCAGCAGTTATCGGGAGGACACTGAAGCTTTCTTT.

The chain carries TRBV7-2 and TRBJ1-6; D remains unclear. Germline lookup yields CDR1 SGHTA and CDR2 FQGNSA. The CDR3 has 14 residues. Trimming took off 1 base at V and 7 bases at J, with 8 bases between the two ends. In DNA form, the CDR3 reads TGTGCCAGCAGCTTAGACAGTAAAAATTCACCCCTCCACTTT. This codes for CASSLDSKNSPLHF.

The CDR3, as DNA: TGTGCCAGCAGCCACGGAGCCCCCCCCAGGGACTATAATTCACCCCTCCACTTT. Translated: CASSHGAPPRDYNSPLHF. J is TRBJ1-6 and V is TRBV4-2, with D perhaps matching TRBD1 (5 bases). Germline lookup yields CDR1 LGHNA and CDR2 YNFKEQ. The CDR3 totals 18 residues. V lost 3 bases and J lost 3, with 18 bases in between.

CDR3 loop: CASSLSTNGANEKLFF. In DNA, the CDR3 is TGTGCCAGCAGTTTATCCACAAACGGGGCTAATGAAAAACTGTTTTTT. The chain has TRBV28 and TRBJ1-4, with unresolved D. In germline, CDR1 is MDHEN, CDR2 SYDVKM. The V gene lost 1 base and the J gene lost 3 bases, with 12 bases spanning the gap. This CDR3 is 16 amino acids long.

The CDR3 protein is CSVGTGGYNEQFF. CDR3 nucleotides: TGCAGCGTTGGGACAGGGGGTTACAATGAGCAGTTCTTC. This chain connects TRBV29-1 to TRBJ2-1; 10 bases match TRBD1. With V trimmed by 4 bases and J by 4 bases, 1 base remained unmatched. The CDR3 is 13 residues long. CDR1 and CDR2 (germline): SQVTM, ANQGSEA.